This TCR beta chain was captured in a study of T cells in Graves' hyperthyroidism and ophthalmopathy. Study information: Peripheral blood was secured at the point of initial diagnosis, before any treatment. Regarding the study as a whole: Blood also carried most thyroid clonotypes expanded above 0.001. Ophthalmopathy and stable hyperthyroidism were told apart by a 13 V-J model.

This clonotype was seen ten or more times. Its antigen is not identified. Uncontrolled infection, other autoimmune disease, pregnancy or lactation disqualified patients from enrolment. V was trimmed by 2 bases and J by 2 bases, leaving 17 bases between them. The CDR3 has 16 residues. The germline V gene has CDR1 DFQATT and CDR2 SNEGSKA (reference sequence). Using RNA transcripts as the source, TCR beta CDR3 regions were amplified. An initial round of RT-PCR targeting the TCR CDR3 relied on the HTBI primer set. MiXCR, applied by TCRdb to the multiplex PCR reads, yields one record per CDR3 protein. The sample holds under 130,000 distinct CDR3 sequences, roughly 47% seen once.

The sequence derives from a man aged 40-50 years with Graves' hyperthyroidism. The sequenced material came from blood. This rearrangement joins TRBV20-1 to TRBJ2-3, with a tentative D call TRBD2 (7 bases). In DNA, the CDR3 is TGCAGTGCTAGACAGAGGAGGGGGGGAGTCACAGATACGCAGTATTTT. This sequence encodes CSARQRRGGVTDTQYF.